This section outlines one T cell receptor (beta chain) sequence together with its context. Its antigen remains unknown. These data originate in a study of cytomegalovirus exposure and HLA in healthy donors. Study-wide results and caveats: TCR beta chains numbering more than 150 were designated cytomegalovirus-associated. Per a later analysis, HLA-associated TCR beta chains showed more clonal expansion than other, equally common TCR beta chains.

Looked up from germline, CDR1 is KGHSH and CDR2 is LQKENI. V was pared by 4 bases and J by 6 bases, with 16 bases between. The CDR3 sequence is 15 residues long. The PCR contained 60 Vbeta and 13 Jbeta primers. The assay was immunoSEQ multiplex PCR, and TCRdb's table has in-frame clones only and misses some. The table records under 150,000 clones, 65% to 85% of them present only once. Healthy bone marrow donors made up the cohort. Although they were nominally healthy when sampled, donors likely had unrecorded immune exposures. This sequence originates from a male donor in good health and CMV-seronegative. The gene calls are TRBV18 and TRBJ2-1; a possible D gene is TRBD1 (6 bases). Sequencing was carried out using PBMCs. For the CDR3, the DNA is TGTGCCAGCTCACGGGCCCTCGACAGGTCCAATGAGCAGTTCTTC. Translation: CASSRALDRSNEQFF.